The 21 T cell receptor beta chains below were found in one sample sequenced in a study of blood T cell repertoires in COVID-19. Only in-frame clones appear in the TCRdb table, and some are missing; sequencing was by immunoSEQ multiplex PCR. The repertoire holds around 250,000 clones, with 86% as singletons. Specimen: peripheral blood. Receptor source: a woman aged 30 to 39 with active or convalescent COVID-19.

The J gene is TRBJ1-3, the V gene TRBV30; a weak D match, TRBD1 (5 bases). This CDR3 spans 16 amino acids. CDR1 and CDR2 (germline): GTSNPN, SVGIG (reference sequence). V dropped 3 bases and J dropped 1 base, with 16 bases sitting between them. The CDR3 loop is CAWRPRGVISGNTIYF. DNA for the CDR3: TGTGCCTGGAGACCCCGGGGGGTCATTTCTGGAAACACCATATATTTT.

This clone was found once. The chain carries TRBV2 and TRBJ2-1; no clear D. V shed 6 bases and J shed 3 bases, with 6 bases lying between them. CDR3 length equals 12 residues. The germline gives CDR1 SNHLY, CDR2 FYNNEI. The DNA for the CDR3 is TGTGCCAGCAGGCTAGTCTACAATGAGCAGTTCTTC. Residues: CASRLVYNEQFF. The whole variable domain, remainder taken from reference TRBV2 and TRBJ2-1, is EPEVTQTPSHQVTQMGQEVILRCVPISNHLYFYWYRQILGQKVEFLVSFYNNEISEKSEIFDDQFSVERPDGSNFTLKIRSTKLEDSAMYFCASRLVYNEQFFGPGTRLTVL.

As for this clone: Because the CDR3's place on the DNA is in doubt, the DNA is left out and the CDR3 is given as listed by TCRdb. J is TRBJ1-6 and V is TRBV21-1; the table names TRBD1, a call not compared with the DNA. TRBV21-1 is given as a pseudogene. 22 amino acids form the CDR3, both terminal residues included. CDR3 region: CASSPRQLVGSGTNLRGSPLHF.

The V gene is TRBV15, the J gene TRBJ2-4; 12 bases are a match to TRBD2. V shed 4 bases and J 9 bases; nucleotides not matched to a gene: 10. There are 16 residues in the CDR3. Germline CDR1 and CDR2: LNHNV and YYDKDF (reference sequence). The CDR3 here is CATSITSGGRWSIQYF. For the CDR3, the DNA is TGTGCCACCAGCATAACTAGCGGGGGGCGGTGGAGCATTCAGTACTTC. The variable domain in full, with the rest retrieved from reference TRBV15 and TRBJ2-4, is DAMVIQNPRYQVTQFGKPVTLSCSQTLNHNVMYWYQQKSSQAPKLLFHYYDKDFNNEADTPDNFQSRRPNTSFCFLDIRSPGLGDTAMYLCATSITSGGRWSIQYFGAGTRLSVL.

The chain recombines TRBV19 with TRBJ1-2; 7 bases fit TRBD1. V shed 7 bases and J 1 base; nucleotides not matched to a gene: 6. CDR1 is LNHDA and CDR2 is SQIVND in the germline V gene (reference sequence). The CDR3 extends over 14 amino acids. The CDR3 bases are TGTGCCAGTACCCAGGGGGAAAATAACTATGGCTACACCTTC. Translated: CASTQGENNYGYTF.

The chain recombines TRBV7-9 with TRBJ2-1, with TRBD1 matching 9 bases. The J segment lost 5 bases and the V segment lost 5 bases, leaving 7 bases of the junction unmatched. This CDR3 comprises 15 residues. Per the germline V gene, CDR1 is SEHNR and CDR2 is FQNEAQ (reference sequence). This chain's CDR3 is CASSRGTGKNNEQFF. The CDR3 DNA follows: TGTGCCAGCAGCCGTGGGACAGGGAAAAACAATGAGCAGTTCTTC.

The chain uses TRBV4-1 and TRBJ1-1; 7 bases are shared with TRBD1. The CDR3 has 17 amino acids. V gave up 3 bases and J gave up 0 bases; unmatched junction bases: 10. Germline V gene lookup returns CDR1 MGHRA and CDR2 YSYEKL. CDR3 protein: CASSQRGDRELNTEAFF. The CDR3 DNA reads TGCGCCAGCAGCCAGCGGGGAGACAGGGAACTGAACACTGAAGCTTTCTTT.

This chain uses TRBV9 with TRBJ1-2; D gene uncertain. The V gene's germline CDR1 is SGDLS and CDR2 YYNGEE. V lost 0 bases and J 7 bases, leaving 10 bases between the germline ends. The CDR3 has 13 amino acids. The CDR3 reads CASSVDRTGGYTF. The CDR3 DNA sequence: TGTGCCAGCAGCGTAGACCGGACTGGTGGCTACACCTTC.

The rearrangement links TRBV28 to TRBJ1-4; possibly TRBD1 for D (5 bases). Looked up from germline, CDR1 is MDHEN and CDR2 is SYDVKM. V dropped 8 bases and J dropped 4 bases, with 11 bases sitting between them. The CDR3 totals 13 residues. As DNA, the CDR3 is TGTGCCAGCGGAGGGGCCCGTAATGAAAAACTGTTTTTT. Its protein is CASGGARNEKLFF.

In this sample, this clone turned up once. J is TRBJ1-3 and V is TRBV10-3, with D unresolved. There are 15 residues in the CDR3. Germline values: CDR1 ENHRY, CDR2 SYGVKD. Trimming removed 3 bases from V and 0 bases from J, with 9 bases in between. The chain's CDR3 is CAISEQKLSGNTIYF. In nucleotides, the CDR3 is TGTGCCATCAGTGAACAGAAACTCTCTGGAAACACCATATATTTT.

The chain has TRBV7-9 and TRBJ1-4, with 10 bases identical to TRBD1. V lost 7 bases, J lost 7 bases, and 6 bases stayed unmatched. This CDR3 is 14 amino acids long. Germline CDR1 reads SEHNR; CDR2 reads FQNEAQ (reference sequence). CDR3 amino acids: CASTLTGGFEKLFF. The CDR3 DNA follows: TGTGCCAGCACCCTGACAGGGGGCTTTGAAAAACTGTTTTTT.

The rearrangement links TRBV5-4 to TRBJ1-2, with D perhaps matching TRBD1 (6 bases). V was cut by 0 bases and J by 2 bases, with 8 bases left in between. The CDR3 consists of 14 residues. Looked up from germline, CDR1 is SGHNT and CDR2 is YYREEE (reference sequence). This chain's CDR3 is CASSLGQENYGYTF. The DNA of the CDR3 is TGTGCCAGCAGCTTGGGACAGGAGAACTATGGCTACACCTTC.

V and J are TRBV6-2 or TRBV6-3 and TRBJ2-7; TRBD1 agrees at 8 bases. The V and J ends lost 0 bases and 2 bases, in that order; junction bases with no gene match: 6. The CDR3 length is 16 residues. Germline V gene data show CDR1 as MNHEY and CDR2 as SVGEGT. CDR3 in amino acids: CASSYSMTGVPYEQYF. DNA of the CDR3: TGTGCCAGCAGTTACTCGATGACAGGGGTCCCCTACGAGCAGTACTTC.

V is TRBV5-5 and J is TRBJ1-1; weak D call: TRBD1 (5 bases). There are 16 residues in the CDR3. Trimming left V 0 bases short and J 1 base short, with 13 bases between. Germline values: CDR1 SGHKS, CDR2 YYEKEE (reference sequence). The CDR3 reads CASSLVPDTTNTEAFF. CDR3 coding DNA: TGTGCCAGCAGCTTGGTACCGGACACAACGAACACTGAAGCTTTCTTT.

This clone was detected only a few times. J is TRBJ1-5 and V is TRBV19; TRBD1 aligns across 8 bases. Germline lookup yields CDR1 LNHDA and CDR2 SQIVND (reference sequence). Germline trimming cut 2 bases from V and 4 bases from J; bases unmatched to any gene: 10. The CDR3 is made up of 17 amino acids. CDR3 in amino acids: CASSINQGAVSNQPQHF. DNA for the CDR3: TGTGCCAGTAGTATAAACCAGGGGGCAGTTTCTAATCAGCCCCAGCATTTT.

This clone showed up just once. V gene TRBV10-1 combines with J gene TRBJ1-1, with 11 bases fitting TRBD1. Trimming at V came to 5 bases and at J to 0 bases, leaving 8 bases not matched to a gene. CDR1 is WNHNN and CDR2 is SYGVQD in the germline V gene (reference sequence). This CDR3 has 17 amino acids. The CDR3 loop is CASSLGTGGGLNTEAFF. DNA of the CDR3: TGCGCCAGCAGTCTCGGGACAGGGGGAGGCCTGAACACTGAAGCTTTCTTT.

J is TRBJ1-2 and V is TRBV14, with D uncertain. V shed 1 base and J shed 5 bases, with 5 bases lying between them. The CDR3 sequence is 12 residues long. The germline V gene encodes CDR1 SGHDN and CDR2 FVKESK. This chain's CDR3 is CASSQGRYGYTF. The CDR3, as DNA: TGTGCCAGCAGCCAAGGGCGGTATGGCTACACCTTC.

The chain joins TRBV5-1 to TRBJ1-5, with 12 bases that match TRBD1. Germline V gives CDR1 SGHRS, CDR2 YFSETQ. The CDR3 sequence is 15 residues long. V dropped 4 bases and J dropped 4; count of bases not matched to a gene: 3. The CDR3 loop reads CASSRDRGPNQPQHF. The CDR3 DNA reads TGCGCCAGCAGCCGGGACAGGGGGCCTAATCAGCCCCAGCATTTT.

This clone was counted once. This rearrangement joins TRBV7-2 to TRBJ2-5, with D tentatively TRBD1 (6 bases). This CDR3 comprises 15 residues. The V end was cut by 5 bases, the J end by 1 base, with 14 bases between. In germline, CDR1 is SGHTA, CDR2 FQGNSA. The CDR3 sequence: CASSPQGIPQETQYF. The CDR3 nucleotides are TGTGCCAGCAGCCCCCAGGGGATTCCCCAAGAGACCCAGTACTTC.

In this sample, this clone turned up once. The rearrangement joins TRBV5-6 to TRBJ1-1, with TRBD1 as a possible D gene (5 bases). CDR1 and CDR2 from the germline V gene are SGHDT and YYEEEE. The CDR3 totals 13 residues. Trimming took 2 bases from V and 6 from J, leaving 11 bases between them. The CDR3 bases are TGTGCCAGCAGCTTCGGAGGAGGGGCTGAAGCTTTCTTT. Translating it yields CASSFGGGAEAFF.

This sequence joins TRBV25-1 and TRBJ2-1, with D tentatively TRBD2 (6 bases). Germline loops: CDR1 MGHDK, CDR2 SYGVNS. The CDR3 has 13 residues. V lost 8 bases to trimming and J lost 0 bases, with 8 bases between them. CDR3 nucleotides: TGTGCCAGCGTCGGGGGCTCCTACAATGAGCAGTTCTTC. It yields the protein CASVGGSYNEQFF.